These 28 T cell receptor beta chains share one sample of origin, sequenced in a study of blood T cells in healthy people across ages. Through a sample-barcoded 5' primer and a J-beta primer mix, a second PCR was run for 7 to 11 cycles. MiXCR was run by TCRdb on the 5' RACE reads, yielding one entry per CDR3 protein. Of about 1.6 million distinct CDR3 sequences listed, 34% are singletons. The sequencing input was blood. These receptor sequences come from a woman aged 30 to 39 in good health.

CDR3 DNA: TGTGCCAGCAGTCCCCGCCCGAACCTTCAAGAGACCCAGTACTTC. Its protein is CASSPRPNLQETQYF. The chain combines TRBV6-1 with TRBJ2-5; no clear D gene. CDR1 is MNHNS, CDR2 SASEGT, per germline. The CDR3 has 15 amino acids. Deletions cut 5 bases from V and 2 bases from J, with 15 bases between.

This clonotype has just a few counts. CDR3 loop: CASRPGLLSYNEQFF. The CDR3 coding sequence is TGTGCCAGCCGTCCGGGACTACTCTCCTACAATGAGCAGTTCTTC. This chain links TRBV2 with TRBJ2-1, with 7 bases identical to TRBD2. The CDR3 sequence is 15 residues long. Germline V lookup: CDR1 SNHLY, CDR2 FYNNEI. After removal of 8 bases from V and 0 bases from J, the junction contained 7 bases not matched to a gene.

This clonotype showed up just a few times. This chain links TRBV4-2 with TRBJ2-7; a weak D match, TRBD2 (6 bases). Germline-derived CDR1 and CDR2 are LGHNA and YNFKEQ. Trimming stripped 0 bases from V and 0 bases from J, with 12 bases between. CDR3 length: 16 residues. In DNA, the CDR3 is TGTGCCAGCAGCCAAGAAAGTAGCGGTCGCTCCTACGAGCAGTACTTC. Encoded protein: CASSQESSGRSYEQYF.

This clonotype has just one count. The rearrangement uses TRBV2 and TRBJ2-5, with 9 bases aligning to TRBD2. This CDR3 has 15 residues. V shed 3 bases and J 7 bases; nucleotides not matched to a gene: 9. The germline gives CDR1 SNHLY, CDR2 FYNNEI. The CDR3 sequence: CASSEQAGGRRTQYF. The CDR3 DNA is TGTGCCAGCAGTGAGCAAGCGGGGGGTCGGCGGACCCAGTACTTC.

As regards this clonotype: Just one base apart from a much larger clone, this may be a read error. The chain joins TRBV6-1 to TRBJ2-1, with unresolved D. Germline CDR1 is MNHNS and CDR2 is SASEGT. The CDR3 covers 12 residues. The CDR3 loop is CASSEGSNEQLF. CDR3 coding DNA: TGTGCCAGCAGCGAAGGATCCAATGAGCAGTTGTTC.

As concerns this clonotype: A read error may produce the germline difference seen at one junction end. The chain couples TRBV5-1 to TRBJ2-4; 9 bases match TRBD1. TRBJ2-7 explains the end of the DNA better; the J call may be wrong. CDR3 size: 15 residues. The germline gives CDR1 SGHRS, CDR2 YFSETQ. CDR3 bases: TGCGTCAGCAGCTTGGAACAGGGGGCTCCCTACGAGCAGTACTTC. The encoded protein is CVSSLEQGAPYEQYF.

As for this clonotype: Germline is not matched at one junction end, which may reflect a read error. V usage is TRBV2 and J usage is TRBJ2-3; D ambiguous. The CDR3 runs to 13 residues. CDR1 SNHLY and CDR2 FYNNEI come from the germline V gene. The chain's CDR3 is CASREGEEDTQYF. CDR3 sequence (DNA): TGTGCCAGCAGGGAAGGAGAGGAAGATACGCAGTATTTT.

Comments on this clonotype: A read error may account for a junction end that differs from germline. This chain uses TRBV11-2 with TRBJ2-7; D is possibly TRBD1 or TRBD2 (5 bases each). CDR3 length: 13 residues. Germline V CDR1 and CDR2: SGHAT, FQNNGV. The CDR3 sequence is CASSSGLSHEQYF. Here the CDR3 DNA reads TGTGCCAGCAGCTCGGGGCTCTCCCACGAGCAGTACTTC. The variable domain in full, with the rest retrieved from reference TRBV11-2 and TRBJ2-7, is EAGVAQSPRYKIIEKRQSVAFWCNPISGHATLYWYQQILGQGPKLLIQFQNNGVVDDSQLPKDRFSAERLKGVDSTLKIQPAKLEDSAVYLCASSSGLSHEQYFGPGTRLTVT.

This clonotype was observed a handful of times. The chain employs TRBV7-2 and TRBJ2-1; D may be TRBD1 or TRBD2 (5 bases each). Germline CDR1 and CDR2: SGHTA and FQGNSA. This CDR3 spans 13 amino acids. Trimming left V 0 bases short and J 14 bases short, with 14 bases between. The CDR3 sequence: CASSLAPRDPKFF. CDR3 bases: TGTGCCAGCAGCTTAGCACCCCGGGACCCCAAGTTCTTC.

As regards this clonotype: A read error is possible here, since a much larger clone lies one base away. The chain links TRBV29-1 to TRBJ2-7; the D call may be TRBD1 or TRBD2 (5 bases each). The germline CDR1 and CDR2 sequences are SQVTM and ANQGSEA. This CDR3 spans 15 amino acids. V gave up 0 bases and J gave up 0 bases, with 12 bases separating them. The CDR3 coding sequence is TGCAGCGTTGAAGATGGGACGAGGAGCTCCTACGAGCAGTACTTC. Encoded protein: CSVEDGTRSSYEQYF.

This clonotype was found a few times. V is TRBV10-1 and J is TRBJ2-1; 14 positions agree with TRBD2. Germline-derived CDR1 and CDR2 are WNHNN and SYGVQD (reference sequence). CDR3 length: 16 residues. After removal of 4 bases from V and 5 bases from J, the junction contained 4 bases not matched to a gene. As DNA, the CDR3 is TGCGCCAGCAGTGCGGGACTAGCGGGAGACCACAATGAGCAGTTCTTC. Protein: CASSAGLAGDHNEQFF.

This clonotype turned up a few times. The J gene is TRBJ1-2, the V gene TRBV5-6; D gene unclear. CDR3 length: 15 amino acids. V was trimmed by 4 bases and J by 3 bases, leaving 16 bases between them. Germline assignment: CDR1 SGHDT and CDR2 YYEEEE. CDR3 nucleotide sequence: TGTGCCAGCAGCCCCGGGGTGTTGGGATACTATGGCTACACCTTC. Encoded protein: CASSPGVLGYYGYTF.

The chain links TRBV4-1 to TRBJ1-4; possibly TRBD1 for D (5 bases). Trimming pared 4 bases from V and 0 bases from J, leaving 18 bases between. Germline lookup yields CDR1 MGHRA and CDR2 YSYEKL. The CDR3 runs to 18 residues. The chain's CDR3 is CASSPWGLSPATNEKLFF. CDR3 DNA sequence: TGCGCCAGCAGCCCCTGGGGCCTTTCACCGGCAACTAATGAAAAACTGTTTTTT.

J is TRBJ2-7 and V is TRBV7-9; D tentatively fits TRBD1 or TRBD2 (5 bases each). This CDR3 has 12 amino acids. The germline V and J ends were trimmed by 6 bases and 6 bases, with 12 bases remaining between them. The V gene's germline CDR1 is SEHNR and CDR2 FQNEAQ (reference sequence). The CDR3 loop reads CASSRGWSEQYF. The CDR3 nucleotides read TGTGCCAGCAGTCGGGGCTGGAGCGAGCAGTACTTC.

There are a few counts of this clonotype. Here the CDR3 DNA reads TGCGCCAGCAGCCAAGGCGGGAGGCTATACAATGAGCAGTTCTTC. It yields the protein CASSQGGRLYNEQFF. The chain couples TRBV4-1 to TRBJ2-1; 8 bases align to TRBD2. The J segment lost 4 bases and the V segment lost 1 base, leaving 3 bases of the junction unmatched. Germline CDR1 and CDR2: MGHRA and YSYEKL. The CDR3 is made up of 15 amino acids.

J is TRBJ2-3 and V is TRBV30; possibly TRBD2 for D (5 bases). V dropped 2 bases and J dropped 11 bases, with 11 bases sitting between them. The CDR3 runs to 11 residues. Germline assignment: CDR1 GTSNPN and CDR2 SVGIG (reference sequence). The CDR3 region is CAWSTGSGQYF. The CDR3 DNA sequence: TGTGCCTGGAGTACGGGATCTGGGCAGTATTTT.

The chain is built from TRBV27 and TRBJ2-5; D is undetermined. V was trimmed by 3 bases and J by 4 bases, leaving 15 bases between them. The germline V gene has CDR1 MNHEY and CDR2 SMNVEV (reference sequence). The CDR3 sequence is 15 residues long. The CDR3, as DNA: TGTGCCAGCAGTTTCGGACCTGGGATCGGAGAGACCCAGTACTTC. Encoded protein: CASSFGPGIGETQYF.

This chain links TRBV29-1 with TRBJ2-2, with TRBD2 as a possible D gene (6 bases). V gave up 6 bases and J gave up 4 bases, with 18 bases separating them. In germline, CDR1 is SQVTM, CDR2 ANQGSEA. This CDR3 is 15 amino acids long. The CDR3 region has the DNA TGCAGCGTACGGGTGGTCGGGAGTAGCACCGGGGAGCTGTTTTTT. Translated: CSVRVVGSSTGELFF.

Ten or more counts support this clonotype. The rearrangement links TRBV29-1 to TRBJ2-7; 12 nucleotides line up with TRBD2. V was pared by 7 bases and J by 2 bases, with 6 bases of the junction left unmatched. The CDR3 has 14 residues. Germline V gene data show CDR1 as SQVTM and CDR2 as ANQGSEA. The CDR3 DNA is TGCAGCGCACGGACTAGCGGGACCACCTACGAGCAGTACTTC. Protein sequence: CSARTSGTTYEQYF.

This clonotype was observed at least ten times. V gene TRBV12-3 or TRBV12-4 combines with J gene TRBJ2-7; TRBD1 agrees at 9 bases. The CDR3 loop spans 15 amino acids. V lost 7 bases, J lost 2 bases, and 9 bases stayed unmatched. CDR3 in amino acids: CASIRAGQGPYEQYF. The CDR3 DNA reads TGTGCCAGCATCCGAGCGGGACAGGGCCCCTACGAGCAGTACTTC.

This clonotype occurred a few times. This sequence joins TRBV27 and TRBJ2-1; D ambiguous. The CDR3 is made up of 13 amino acids. Deletions cut 4 bases from V and 6 bases from J, with 10 bases between. Germline V gene sequence: CDR1 MNHEY, CDR2 SMNVEV (reference sequence). In DNA form, the CDR3 reads TGTGCCAGCAGTTCGTACCTTATCAATGAGCAGTTCTTC. As protein: CASSSYLINEQFF.

This clonotype showed up just a few times. The J gene is TRBJ2-2, the V gene TRBV5-1, with 9 bases aligning to TRBD1. Trimming at V came to 4 bases and at J to 3 bases, leaving 7 bases not matched to a gene. Germline CDR1 and CDR2: SGHRS and YFSETQ. The CDR3 runs to 16 residues. CDR3 region: CASSHTGGPDTGELFF. The CDR3 bases are TGCGCCAGCAGCCATACAGGGGGCCCCGACACCGGGGAGCTGTTTTTT.

For this clonotype: A much larger clone differs from this one at a single base, so this may be a read error. The chain recombines TRBV7-2 with TRBJ2-7; D possibly corresponds to TRBD2 (5 bases). The J call may be incorrect, as the DNA end agrees better with TRBJ2-5. The germline V gene encodes CDR1 SGHTA and CDR2 FQGNSA. The CDR3 is 13 residues long. This CDR3 reads CAGSLSWTETQYF. The CDR3 bases are TGTGCCGGCAGCTTAAGCTGGACTGAGACCCAGTACTTC.

The chain carries TRBV20-1 and TRBJ2-7; D is ambiguous. V was cut by 0 bases and J by 0 bases, with 9 bases left in between. Germline V gives CDR1 DFQATT, CDR2 SNEGSKA (reference sequence). The CDR3 has 14 residues. The chain's CDR3 is CSARDWNFSYEQYF. The CDR3 coding sequence is TGCAGTGCTAGAGATTGGAACTTCTCCTACGAGCAGTACTTC.

The chain has TRBV11-2 and TRBJ2-2; 8 nucleotides align to TRBD1. Unmatched junction bases numbered 9, after V lost 5 bases and J lost 7 bases. CDR1 and CDR2 from the germline V gene are SGHAT and FQNNGV. This CDR3 region has 15 residues. The CDR3 protein is CASSRLDRADGELFF. CDR3 coding DNA: TGTGCCAGCAGCCGACTGGACAGGGCGGACGGGGAGCTGTTTTTT.

The chain uses TRBV2 and TRBJ2-5; tentative D call: TRBD2 (5 bases). The germline V and J ends were trimmed by 7 bases and 5 bases, with 11 bases remaining between them. The CDR3 consists of 12 residues. The V gene's germline CDR1 is SNHLY and CDR2 FYNNEI. Here the CDR3 reads CASIEGGETQYF. The CDR3 region has the DNA TGTGCCAGCATCGAGGGCGGGGAGACCCAGTACTTC.

J is TRBJ2-4 and V is TRBV30; D is undetermined. The closer fit of TRBJ2-7 to the DNA end suggests the J call may be wrong. Germline V gives CDR1 GTSNPN, CDR2 SVGIG (reference sequence). The CDR3 has 11 amino acids. In DNA form, the CDR3 reads TGTGCCTGGAGCCAGGCGGACGAGCAGTACTTC. Protein sequence: CAWSQADEQYF.

This clonotype was found a few times. V is TRBV12-3 or TRBV12-4 and J is TRBJ1-1; D possibly corresponds to TRBD1 (5 bases). Trimming removed 3 bases from V and 1 base from J, with 21 bases in between. The CDR3 contains 18 residues. The CDR3: CASSFWSPLVRENTEAFF. The CDR3 DNA is TGTGCCAGCAGTTTTTGGTCCCCATTAGTCAGGGAGAACACTGAAGCTTTCTTT.